This is a list of T cell receptor beta chains from one sample in a study of sequential checkpoint blockade in melanoma. Assay: immunoSEQ multiplex PCR; the TCRdb copy retains only in-frame clones and omits some. This table holds a few thousand clones, around 40% found once. Source: tumor tissue (inferred from file names), taken from a patient given nivolumab and ipilimumab in sequence. These receptors all come from a human donor with melanoma. Each CDR3 is given with its conserved first and last residue. The D gene is left open where the match is weak. Not all rows give a size; the values are once, few, many and, for expanded clones, a class.

V	size	J	D	DNA	CDR3
TRBV6-8	-	TRBJ2-1	TRBD1	TGTGCCAGCAGTAGGGGACAGACCCTCTCCTACAATGAGCAGTTCTTC	CASSRGQTLSYNEQFF
TRBV19	-	TRBJ2-3	TRBD2	TGTGCCAGTAGAGACCGACTAGCGGGCCCAGATACGCAGTATTTT	CASRDRLAGPDTQYF
TRBV6-8	medium-sized	TRBJ2-1	-	TGTGCCAGCACCCAGGACCTCAACAATGAGCAGTTCTTC	CASTQDLNNEQFF
TRBV6-1	few	TRBJ2-7	TRBD2	TGTGCCAGCAGTGAAGAGCTAGCGGGGCCCTACGAGCAGTACTTC	CASSEELAGPYEQYF
TRBV18	-	TRBJ2-2	-	TGTGCCAGCTCACCAAGGACGGCGAGCGGGTACACCGGGGAGCTGTTTTTT	CASSPRTASGYTGELFF
TRBV29-1	-	TRBJ2-7	TRBD2	TGCAGCGTTGACGGCGGGAGGAGGAACGAGCAGTACTTC	CSVDGGRRNEQYF
TRBV4-1	few	TRBJ1-6	-	TGCGCCAGCAGCCAAGCAGGGAACTATAATTCACCCCTCCACTTT	CASSQAGNYNSPLHF
TRBV11-3	-	TRBJ2-3	TRBD2	TGTGCCAGCAGCCCAGGGGGACTAGCGTCAGATACGCAGTATTTT	CASSPGGLASDTQYF
TRBV28	once	TRBJ2-7	-	TGTGCCAGCAGTTATTGGGAAACCGAGCAGTACTTC	CASSYWETEQYF
TRBV6-8	few	TRBJ2-2	-	TGTGCCATCAGAGAGGAAGGGGAGACCGGGGAGCTGTTTTTT	CAIREEGETGELFF
TRBV5-1	-	TRBJ2-3	TRBD2	TGCGCCAGCAGGAAGGGACTAGCCCGGAAAGCGACAGATACGCAGTATTTT	CASRKGLARKATDTQYF
TRBV19	-	TRBJ2-7	-	TGTGCCAGTAGTATAGATCTGGGGGAGCAGTACTTC	CASSIDLGEQYF
TRBV30	once	TRBJ2-6	-	TGTGCCTGGAGTCCCTGGGGGAACTCTGGGGCCAACGTCCTGACTTTC	CAWSPWGNSGANVLTF
TRBV11-3	-	TRBJ1-3	-	TGTGCCAGCAGCTTCGGAGGGACTGGAAACACCATATATTTT	CASSFGGTGNTIYF
TRBV14	-	TRBJ1-1	TRBD1	TGTGCCAGCAGCTGGGACAGGGGAGACACTGAAGCTTTCTTT	CASSWDRGDTEAFF
TRBV19	-	TRBJ1-1	-	TGTGCCAGTAGTATAAAAGGGGACACGAACACTGAAGCTTTCTTT	CASSIKGDTNTEAFF
TRBV1	-	TRBJ2-1	-	TGCGCCAGCAGCCAAGACCCTAGCGGGAACTACAATGAGCAGTTCTTC	CASSQDPSGNYNEQFF
TRBV18	-	TRBJ1-2	-	TGTGCCAGCTCACCCAGGCCACATGGCTACACCTTC	CASSPRPHGYTF
TRBV5-1	few	TRBJ2-7	-	TGCGCCAGCAGGGAACTCGGGGAAAAGGGGCGGGCCTCCTACGAGCAGTACTTC	CASRELGEKGRASYEQYF
TRBV5-1	-	TRBJ1-1	-	TGCGCCAGCAGCTGGGAGACAGGAATAAACACTGAAGCTTTCTTT	CASSWETGINTEAFF
TRBV15	few	TRBJ2-5	TRBD2	TGTGCCACCAGCAAAGGTGCGGGAGGATTGCAAGAGACCCAGTACTTC	CATSKGAGGLQETQYF
TRBV6-8	-	TRBJ1-5	TRBD1	TGTGCCAGCAGTAAACGACAGGGGGGGCCTTATCAGCCCCAGCATTTT	CASSKRQGGPYQPQHF
TRBV11-3	once	TRBJ2-3	TRBD2	TGTGCCAGCAGACTAGCGGGGACGAGCACAGATACGCAGTATTTT	CASRLAGTSTDTQYF
TRBV9	-	TRBJ1-4	-	TGTGCCAGCAGCGTATCGATAGGGAATAATGAAAAACTGTTTTTT	CASSVSIGNNEKLFF
TRBV14	-	TRBJ2-5	-	TGTGCCAGCAGCCAAGATTCTCGGGGGACCCAGTACTTC	CASSQDSRGTQYF
TRBV11-3	-	TRBJ2-2	-	TGTGCCAGCAGCTTAGGGCGGGCGTCCGGGGAGCTGTTTTTT	CASSLGRASGELFF
TRBV30	once	TRBJ2-7	-	TGTGCCTGGAGTGTAACTGGGAGAACCTACGAGCAGTACTTC	CAWSVTGRTYEQYF
TRBV19	-	TRBJ2-1	-	TGTGCCAGTACAAGATTTGACAGCTACAATGAGCAGTTCTTC	CASTRFDSYNEQFF
TRBV19	-	TRBJ2-6	TRBD2	TGTGCCAGTAGGGATATACTAGCGGGAGCCCCCTCTGGGGCCAACGTCCTGACTTTC	CASRDILAGAPSGANVLTF
TRBV10-2	-	TRBJ2-3	TRBD1	TGCGCCAGCAGCCGCCGGGACAGGGCATCAGATACGCAGTATTTT	CASSRRDRASDTQYF
TRBV29-1	few	TRBJ2-5	-	TGCAGCGCCCCCTCGAGGGGGGGGGAGACCCAGTACTTC	CSAPSRGGETQYF
TRBV30	medium-sized	TRBJ1-1	-	TGTGCCTGGACTGGTCTTTTTGGGGGCACTGAAGCTTTCTTT	CAWTGLFGGTEAFF
TRBV11-3	few	TRBJ1-3	-	TGTGCCAGCAGCTTAGGGAGGAGCTCTGGAAACACCATATATTTT	CASSLGRSSGNTIYF
TRBV19	-	TRBJ2-7	TRBD2	TGTGCCAGTAGTATGACTAGCGGGAACGAGCAGTACTTC	CASSMTSGNEQYF
TRBV9	-	TRBJ2-7	-	TGTGCCAGCAGTGCGGACTTCGGCGGGTACGAGCAGTACTTC	CASSADFGGYEQYF
TRBV19	-	TRBJ2-6	-	TGTGCCAGTAGTGGGGGCATAGGAGGGGCCAACGTCCTGACTTTC	CASSGGIGGANVLTF
TRBV19	-	TRBJ2-7	-	TGTGCCAGTAGTGTAGCAGGGGAGCTGAGGGACGAGCAGTACTTC	CASSVAGELRDEQYF
TRBV5-1	few	TRBJ1-1	-	TGCGCCAGCAGCCGCGTTCTGGTGGGAACAGTGAACACTGAAGCTTTCTTT	CASSRVLVGTVNTEAFF
TRBV25-1	-	TRBJ2-1	TRBD1	TGTGCCAGCAGTGAATACTCCGGACAGGGGAATGAGCAGTTCTTC	CASSEYSGQGNEQFF
TRBV10-3	few	TRBJ2-3	TRBD1	TGTGCCGGGCGGGTGACAGGGATTTCAGATACGCAGTATTTT	CAGRVTGISDTQYF
TRBV11-3	medium-sized	TRBJ2-7	TRBD1	TGTGCCAGCAGCTTCACAGGGGCGTTGCCCTACGAGCAGTACTTC	CASSFTGALPYEQYF
TRBV11-3	few	TRBJ2-1	-	TGTGCCAGCAGCTTACCTCCTCCGCGGGCCTACAATGAGCAGTTCTTC	CASSLPPPRAYNEQFF
TRBV28	once	TRBJ2-5	TRBD2	TGTGCCAGCGCTAGCGGGTGGGACCAAGAGACCCAGTACTTC	CASASGWDQETQYF
TRBV6-8	-	TRBJ1-5	-	TGTGCCAGCAGTTACGCCGGACACAATCAGCCCCAGCATTTT	CASSYAGHNQPQHF
TRBV10-2	once	TRBJ1-2	-	TGCGCCAGCAGTGAGTCGGGGGGGGCGAGTGGCTACACCTTC	CASSESGGASGYTF
TRBV28	few	TRBJ2-2	-	TGTGCCAGCAGTTTATGGCCCGGGGCGGAGGAGCTGTTTTTT	CASSLWPGAEELFF
TRBV10-3	few	TRBJ2-3	-	TGTGCCATCAGTGAGTCAACCCTTAGCACAGATACGCAGTATTTT	CAISESTLSTDTQYF
TRBV6-7	-	TRBJ2-2	-	TGTGCCAGCAGTGATGGGGACACCGGGGAGCTGTTTTTT	CASSDGDTGELFF
TRBV11-3	medium-sized	TRBJ2-3	-	TGTGCCAGCAGCTTTCGTAGAACGGGGAATCCCACAGATACGCAGTATTTT	CASSFRRTGNPTDTQYF
TRBV5-1	-	TRBJ2-7	TRBD2	TGCGCCAGCAGTTTGGGACTAGCGGGAGGAAGGGAGCAGTACTTC	CASSLGLAGGREQYF
TRBV23-1	-	TRBJ2-3	-	TGCGCCAGCAGCTTGGAAAGCCCAGATACGCAGTATTTT	CASSLESPDTQYF
TRBV19	once	TRBJ2-7	TRBD1	TGTGCCAGTAGTATGTTTGGGGGACAGGGTGCCTACGAGCAGTACTTC	CASSMFGGQGAYEQYF
TRBV29-1	-	TRBJ2-2	-	TGCAGCGTTGGCCTGGGTACGCTCACCGGGGAGCTGTTTTTT	CSVGLGTLTGELFF
TRBV5-1	-	TRBJ1-1	TRBD1	TGCGCCAGCAGCTTGGGCCAGGGGGGCACTGAAGCTTTCTTT	CASSLGQGGTEAFF